Below, 8 T cell receptor beta chains from the same sample are listed, as sequenced in a study of blood T cell repertoires in COVID-19. The data were produced by immunoSEQ multiplex PCR, yet TCRdb's version contains in-frame clones alone and is incomplete. The sample consists of about 190,000 clones, more than 70% of them appearing once. What was sequenced was peripheral blood. The receptor source for this set is an elderly woman with active or convalescent COVID-19.

This clone has a single count. V gene TRBV3-1 (or the pseudogene TRBV3-2) combines with J gene TRBJ1-1, with TRBD1 identical over 9 bases. V was clipped by 4 bases and J by 4 bases; unmatched bases: 4. This CDR3 has 14 amino acids. CDR1 LGHDT and CDR2 YNNKEL come from the germline V gene (reference sequence). The CDR3 DNA follows: TGTGCCAGCAGCCCGGGGACAGGGAGCACTGAAGCTTTCTTT. This translates into CASSPGTGSTEAFF.

This clone was observed a handful of times. The chain has TRBV4-3 and TRBJ2-7; no clear D gene. The CDR3 runs to 14 residues. The V end lost 0 bases, the J end lost 0 bases, and 6 bases lay between the germline ends. Germline assignment: CDR1 LGHNA and CDR2 YSLEER. CDR3 nucleotide sequence: TGCGCCAGCAGCCAAGATAGCCGCTCCTACGAGCAGTACTTC. Protein sequence: CASSQDSRSYEQYF.

The chain joins TRBV5-6 to TRBJ2-5; 8 bases agree with TRBD1. Germline CDR1 reads SGHDT; CDR2 reads YYEEEE. V trimming: 0 bases; J trimming: 4 bases; junction bases outside the gene matches: 5. The CDR3 is made up of 15 amino acids. The CDR3 here is CASSLETGGRETQYF. Here the CDR3 DNA reads TGTGCCAGCAGCTTGGAAACAGGGGGGAGAGAGACCCAGTACTTC.

J is TRBJ2-3 and V is TRBV10-3; 8 bases match TRBD2. The ends lost 6 bases at V and 5 bases at J; junction bases unmatched: 22. Germline assignment: CDR1 ENHRY and CDR2 SYGVKD. This CDR3 contains 19 residues. The CDR3 DNA reads as TGTGCCATCAGGCCCACGGGAGGGCGGCAGGGCGGGATAGAAGATACGCAGTATTTT. Translating gives CAIRPTGGRQGGIEDTQYF.

The V call is TRBV2, the J call TRBJ1-4; D ambiguous. The CDR3 is 15 residues long. V lost 5 bases and J 2 bases, leaving 12 bases between the germline ends. CDR1 is SNHLY and CDR2 is FYNNEI in the germline V gene. The CDR3 DNA follows: TGTGCCAGCAGTCCCACCGGAGGGACTAATGAAAAACTGTTTTTT. As protein: CASSPTGGTNEKLFF.

V gene TRBV3-1 (or the pseudogene TRBV3-2) combines with J gene TRBJ2-7; TRBD2 agrees at 9 bases. V lost 9 bases, J lost 4 bases, and 7 bases stayed unmatched. The CDR3 has 13 amino acids. Per germline, CDR1 LGHDT and CDR2 YNNKEL (reference sequence). CDR3 amino acids: CASLRSGGYEQYF. CDR3 in DNA: TGTGCCAGTCTCCGTAGCGGGGGTTACGAGCAGTACTTC.

V and J are TRBV2 and TRBJ2-7; D is perhaps TRBD1 (6 bases). Trimming took 9 bases from V and 1 from J, leaving 13 bases between them. Germline loops: CDR1 SNHLY, CDR2 FYNNEI. CDR3 length: 13 amino acids. CDR3 nucleotides: TGTGCCAGGGGCTTGGGGGCTTCCTACGAGCAGTACTTC. This sequence encodes CARGLGASYEQYF. The full variable domain, rest sourced from reference TRBV2 and TRBJ2-7, is EPEVTQTPSHQVTQMGQEVILRCVPISNHLYFYWYRQILGQKVEFLVSFYNNEISEKSEIFDDQFSVERPDGSNFTLKIRSTKLEDSAMYFCARGLGASYEQYFGPGTRLTVT.

This rearrangement joins TRBV6-5 to TRBJ2-1, with 11 bases identical to TRBD2. The CDR3 length is 16 residues. Germline CDR1 MNHEY, CDR2 SVGAGI. The V segment lost 4 bases and the J segment 4 bases; nucleotides outside the gene matches: 6. CDR3 coding DNA: TGTGCCAGCAGTTCCCAGACTAGCGGGGATTACAATGAGCAGTTCTTC. It translates to CASSSQTSGDYNEQFF.